A single sample is the source of the 18 T cell receptor beta chains below, sequenced in a study of T-cell reconstitution after alpha-beta-depleted transplantation in children. The library targeted TCRbeta and was prepared with unique molecular identifiers. TCRdb passed the PCR reads through MiXCR, listing each CDR3 protein once. The repertoire has approximately 800,000 distinct CDR3 sequences, 15% to 20% of them found once; the top ten carry under 6%. Sequenced here: PBMCs, mostly from graft donor cells, sampled 360 days after TCRalphabeta/CD19-depleted stem cell transplant. These receptors were collected from a male patient younger than 18 who had a stem cell transplant for acute lymphoblastic leukemia, so the T cells may come from the graft donor.

In its sample, this clonotype was seen a few times. The V gene is TRBV7-3, the J gene TRBJ2-3; TRBD2 matches 12 bases. CDR1 SGHTA and CDR2 FQGTGA come from the germline V gene. The length of the CDR3 is 16 residues. V trimming: 4 bases; J trimming: 5 bases; junction bases outside the gene matches: 7. The CDR3 region has the DNA TGTGCCAGCAGCTCCACTAGCGGGAGGATCGTAGATACGCAGTATTTT. Its translation: CASSSTSGRIVDTQYF.

This clonotype occurred a few times. The J gene is TRBJ2-3, the V gene TRBV4-1; perhaps TRBD2 as D (6 bases). Germline CDR1 MGHRA, CDR2 YSYEKL. CDR3 length: 16 residues. The ends were cut back, 0 bases at V and 6 bases at J, with 16 bases in the middle. CDR3 coding DNA: TGCGCCAGCAGCCAAGATCCCCGTTGGACTACGGATACGCAGTATTTT. It is translated as CASSQDPRWTTDTQYF.

V usage is TRBV7-8 and J usage is TRBJ2-5; maybe TRBD2 (7 bases). Trimming left V 5 bases short and J 4 bases short, with 11 bases between. The CDR3 is 13 amino acids. Germline CDR1 reads SGHVS; CDR2 reads FQNEAQ. The CDR3 DNA sequence: TGTGCCAGCAGCGGTAGGGGGGGAGAGACCCAGTACTTC. Its translation is CASSGRGGETQYF.

The chain joins TRBV18 to TRBJ1-4; D not resolved. The V gene's germline CDR1 is KGHSH and CDR2 LQKENI. The CDR3 is 13 residues long. Trimming pared 3 bases from V and 11 bases from J, leaving 13 bases between. The CDR3 region is CASSPTLGEKLFF. CDR3 sequence (DNA): TGTGCCAGCTCACCGACCCTCGGGGAGAAACTGTTTTTT.

This clonotype was counted a few times. The chain carries TRBV28 and TRBJ2-1, with D tentatively TRBD2 (6 bases). Germline loops: CDR1 MDHEN, CDR2 SYDVKM. V lost 11 bases to trimming and J lost 1 base, with 21 bases between them. CDR3 length: 16 amino acids. The CDR3 loop reads CALSRGSGLSYNEQFF. CDR3 bases: TGTGCCCTGAGCCGGGGTAGCGGACTATCCTACAATGAGCAGTTCTTC.

The V and J genes are TRBV11-2 and TRBJ2-1, with D tentatively TRBD1 (7 bases). Germline lookup yields CDR1 SGHAT and CDR2 FQNNGV. The CDR3 is 16 residues long. V was trimmed by 0 bases and J by 2 bases, leaving 11 bases between them. CDR3 bases: TGTGCCAGCAGCTTAGATTTCAGGGGGGCCTACAATGAGCAGTTCTTC. This translates into CASSLDFRGAYNEQFF.

This clonotype was observed at least ten times. V usage is TRBV12-3 or TRBV12-4 and J usage is TRBJ2-7; D possibly matches TRBD1 or TRBD2 (6 bases each). This CDR3 has 15 residues. Deletions cut 3 bases from V and 7 bases from J, with 19 bases between. CDR3 coding DNA: TGTGCCAGCAGTTTGCTACAGGGAGCGGGTTGGGAGCAGTACTTC. Protein: CASSLLQGAGWEQYF.

About this clonotype itself: Mismatch with germline at one junction end may stem from a read error. The rearrangement uses TRBV3-1 and TRBJ1-3; D remains unclear. The V gene's germline CDR1 is LGHDT and CDR2 YNNKEL (reference sequence). The CDR3 covers 13 residues. In DNA form, the CDR3 reads TGTGCCAGCAGCCAAGATCCCCTAACGACCGCGGCCTTT. Translating it yields CASSQDPLTTAAF.

This chain joins TRBV6-1 and TRBJ2-2; 14 nucleotides match TRBD2. The CDR3 sequence is 15 residues long. Germline CDR1 is MNHNS and CDR2 is SASEGT. V trimming: 7 bases; J trimming: 5 bases; junction bases outside the gene matches: 3. Here the CDR3 DNA reads TGTGCCAGCACGGGACTAGCGGGAGCAACCGGGGAGCTGTTTTTT. The encoded protein is CASTGLAGATGELFF.

The chain combines TRBV5-1 with TRBJ2-3; D gene unclear. V lost 0 bases to trimming and J lost 0 bases, with 11 bases between them. Germline CDR1 and CDR2: SGHRS and YFSETQ. There are 16 residues in the CDR3. CDR3 loop: CASSLGHPTSTDTQYF. As DNA, the CDR3 is TGCGCCAGCAGCTTGGGTCATCCCACTAGCACAGATACGCAGTATTTT.

The table lists this clonotype with many counts. The rearrangement joins TRBV12-3 or TRBV12-4 to TRBJ2-5; D unresolved. The CDR3 extends over 13 amino acids. Trimming removed 3 bases at V and 5 bases at J, with 10 bases between. CDR3 bases: TGTGCCAGCAGTTTTTGGCGGAAGGAGACCCAGTACTTC. This gives the protein CASSFWRKETQYF.

This clonotype was seen a handful of times. The chain uses TRBV5-1 and TRBJ2-7; D perhaps matches TRBD2 (6 bases). Germline loops: CDR1 SGHRS, CDR2 YFSETQ. The CDR3 is 14 residues long. V shed 3 bases and J shed 6 bases, with 16 bases lying between them. CDR3: CASSSRDWGPEQYF. CDR3 DNA sequence: TGCGCCAGCAGCTCCCGGGACTGGGGTCCCGAGCAGTACTTC.

This clonotype came up a few times. CDR3 DNA: TGTGCCAGTAGTGGGGGACTTACCTACGAGCAGTACTTC. Its protein product is CASSGGLTYEQYF. The V and J genes are TRBV19 and TRBJ2-7; maybe TRBD2 (6 bases). Germline CDR1 reads LNHDA; CDR2 reads SQIVND (reference sequence). The CDR3 runs 13 residues. The ends were cut back, 5 bases at V and 2 bases at J, with 10 bases in the middle.

This clonotype was seen a handful of times. This rearrangement joins TRBV9 to TRBJ2-1; 10 bases fit TRBD2. Germline values: CDR1 SGDLS, CDR2 YYNGEE. V shed 0 bases and J 4 bases; nucleotides not matched to a gene: 4. The CDR3 is 16 residues long. The CDR3 coding sequence is TGTGCCAGCAGCGTAGGGATAGCGGGAGGTTACAATGAGCAGTTCTTC. It is translated as CASSVGIAGGYNEQFF. Supplemented by reference TRBV9 and TRBJ2-1, the full variable domain reads DSGVTQTPKHLITATGQRVTLRCSPRSGDLSVYWYQQSLDQGLQFLIQYYNGEERAKGNILERFSAQQFPDLHSELNLSSLELGDSALYFCASSVGIAGGYNEQFFGPGTRLTVL.

The V call is TRBV6-5, the J call TRBJ2-6, with D perhaps TRBD1 (5 bases). The CDR3 covers 16 residues. Germline CDR1 reads MNHEY; CDR2 reads SVGAGI. Trimming removed 4 bases from V and 0 bases from J, with 10 bases in between. Written as DNA, the CDR3 is TGTGCCAGCAGTTTAGACAGATTCTCTGGGGCCAACGTCCTGACTTTC. It specifies CASSLDRFSGANVLTF.

This clonotype was counted only a few times. The V and J genes are TRBV3-1 and TRBJ2-2, with TRBD2 matching 8 bases. This CDR3 contains 17 residues. V lost 7 bases and J lost 5; bases outside the gene matches: 15. Germline V gene lookup returns CDR1 LGHDT and CDR2 YNNKEL (reference sequence). The CDR3 here is CASTHPRSGRSTGELFF. CDR3 in DNA: TGTGCCAGCACCCACCCGAGGAGCGGGAGAAGTACCGGGGAGCTGTTTTTT.

Ten or more counts support this clonotype. The J gene is TRBJ1-1, the V gene TRBV12-3 or TRBV12-4, with 8 bases lining up with TRBD1. V trimming: 6 bases; J trimming: 10 bases; junction bases outside the gene matches: 10. This CDR3 region has 13 residues. The CDR3: CASSVDRGGGAFF. The CDR3 DNA sequence: TGTGCCAGCAGCGTCGACAGGGGCGGCGGAGCTTTCTTT.

This clonotype was seen just once. The V and J genes are TRBV20-1 and TRBJ1-5; the D is unclear. CDR3 length: 14 amino acids. Germline V lookup: CDR1 DFQATT, CDR2 SNEGSKA (reference sequence). V lost 4 bases and J lost 3, with 13 bases in between. The CDR3 DNA sequence: TGCAGTGCTACTGGATCATCCTACAATCAGCCCCAGCATTTT. Its protein is CSATGSSYNQPQHF.